This entry features one T cell receptor (beta chain) sequence. What it binds is unknown. The CDR3 sequence is 15 residues long. Trimming removed 1 base at V and 5 bases at J, with 11 bases between. CDR1 and CDR2 (germline): LNHNV, YYDKDF (reference sequence). The data originate from a study of shared clonotypes between healthy human individuals. Study-level findings and limits: Incomplete sequencing of sorted subsets was indicated by rarefaction despite large depth.

Under the authors' procedure: Filtering differed for immunoSEQ, which gave only junction sequences without quality scores. Some clones are missing from TCRdb's copy, which holds only in-frame ones; the method was immunoSEQ multiplex PCR. D and trimming come from the DNA, and the V and J calls and clone size come from that table. Of roughly 640,000 clones in the sample, more than 95% were seen once. The sequencing input was naive CD4+ T cells sorted from blood. Sample subset: CD45RA+ positively selected. V usage is TRBV15 and J usage is TRBJ1-4; D perhaps matches TRBD1 (5 bases). The receptor was derived from a woman between 25 and 40 years old in good health. The CDR3 reads CATSRAAGRNEKLFF. CDR3 coding DNA: TGTGCCACCAGCAGAGCCGCAGGGCGAAATGAAAAACTGTTTTTT. The full variable domain, with the rest looked up from reference TRBV15 and TRBJ1-4, is DAMVIQNPRYQVTQFGKPVTLSCSQTLNHNVMYWYQQKSSQAPKLLFHYYDKDFNNEADTPDNFQSRRPNTSFCFLDIRSPGLGDTAMYLCATSRAAGRNEKLFFGSGTQLSVL.